This record concerns one TCR beta chain sequence. In germline, CDR1 is MNHEY, CDR2 SVGAGI. With V trimmed by 5 bases and J by 4 bases, 11 bases remained unmatched. The CDR3 length is 15 residues. The method was immunoSEQ multiplex PCR; TCRdb's version includes in-frame clones alone and lacks a portion of them. Found here are more than 400,000 clones, approximately 95% of them singletons; the top ten hold about 0.064%. The sample belongs to a study of shared clonotypes between healthy human individuals. The V and J genes are TRBV6-5 and TRBJ2-7, with 7 bases fitting TRBD1. The sample comprised naive CD4+ T cells sorted from blood. Documented subset: CD45RA+ positively selected. The clonotype originates from a woman in her twenties or thirties in good health. The CDR3 DNA is TGTGCCAGCAGTACGCACGGGGACAGTGGGTACGAGCAGTACTTC. Translated: CASSTHGDSGYEQYF.